The sequence of this T cell receptor beta chain was determined in a study of identifying expanded T cells in peripheral blood. Overall study results and limits: Clone count variance between approximately two-week samples rose with total template count. Over about two and four weeks, about 15 and 19 clones changed, versus approximately 1.2 between replicates.

To note about this clone: As yet, its antigen is unknown.

During the collection period, no donor immune events like infections were recorded. The protocol was immunoSEQ multiplex PCR, while the TCRdb copy is restricted to in-frame clones and leaves out a portion. Of 100,000 to 150,000 clones in the sample, around four fifths were seen once. Germline loops: CDR1 LGHNA, CDR2 YSLEER. This CDR3 contains 15 residues. V was pared by 3 bases and J by 7 bases, with 19 bases between. Sequencing used blood. The chain combines TRBV4-3 with TRBJ2-7; possibly TRBD1 for D (7 bases). This clonotype originated in a person between 18 and 75 years old in good health. CDR3: CASSHPQGEVDEQYF. The CDR3 region has the DNA TGCGCCAGCAGCCACCCGCAGGGGGAGGTTGATGAGCAGTACTTC.